The 29 T cell receptor beta chains presented below share a single source sample, sequenced in a study of blood T cells in healthy people across ages (dated by TCRdb to the mid-2010s). Library preparation employed 5' RACE. Sequencing relied on an Illumina HiSeq 2500. A second PCR of 7 to 11 cycles was performed with a sample-barcoded 5' primer and a J-beta primer mix. The raw public reads went through TCRdb reprocessing: fastp at Q25, MiXCR clone calling, in-frame beta chains kept. Under each unique CDR3 protein, matching rows form one entry showing the most common genes and DNA. The sample table holds fewer than 800,000 distinct CDR3 sequences, of which more than 20% were seen once. Clones ranked in the top ten supply around 9.2% of the sample. This sample also belongs to another study, concerning T cells of mothers and their children.

Specimen: blood. The origin of the receptors is a boy younger than 18 in good health.

CDR3 loop: CASSYPSYNEQFF. The CDR3, as DNA: TGTGCCAGCAGTTACCCTTCCTACAATGAGCAGTTCTTC. The V and J genes are TRBV6-2 or TRBV6-3 and TRBJ2-1; D is unresolved. The CDR3 loop spans 13 amino acids. Trimming shortened V by 2 bases and J by 1 base, and 3 bases separated the two germline ends. Per germline, CDR1 MNHEY and CDR2 SVGEGT.

This clonotype was seen a handful of times. This chain links TRBV29-1 with TRBJ1-2, with 7 bases lining up with TRBD1. The CDR3 spans 14 residues. Germline CDR1 is SQVTM and CDR2 is ANQGSEA. After removal of 4 bases from V and 4 bases from J, the junction contained 9 bases not matched to a gene. The CDR3 nucleotides are TGCAGCGTTGTGTTCGACAGGGAAGTCTATGGCTACACCTTC. Translated: CSVVFDREVYGYTF. The full variable domain, completed using reference TRBV29-1 and TRBJ1-2, is SAVISQKPSRDICQRGTSLTIQCQVDSQVTMMFWYRQQPGQSLTLIATANQGSEATYESGFVIDKFPISRPNLTFSTLTVSNMSPEDSSIYLCSVVFDREVYGYTFGSGTRLTVV.

The chain employs TRBV6-5 and TRBJ1-1, with TRBD1 identical over 8 bases. CDR3 length: 16 residues. The V gene end was trimmed by 5 bases and the J gene end by 0 bases; junction bases not matched to a gene: 8. Germline V gene lookup returns CDR1 MNHEY and CDR2 SVGAGI. The CDR3 sequence: CASSTLQGDMNTEAFF. DNA of the CDR3: TGTGCCAGCAGTACGCTACAGGGGGACATGAACACTGAAGCTTTCTTT.

This clonotype was counted only a few times. The chain is built from TRBV28 and TRBJ2-1; D is ambiguous. CDR3 length: 11 amino acids. The V end was cut by 5 bases, the J end by 10 bases, with 9 bases between. Germline V gene sequence: CDR1 MDHEN, CDR2 SYDVKM. CDR3 residues: CASSGTGEQFF. CDR3 nucleotide sequence: TGTGCCAGCAGTGGAACTGGGGAGCAGTTCTTC.

This rearrangement joins TRBV28 to TRBJ2-1; a weak D match, TRBD1 (5 bases). The CDR3 has 14 residues. V was clipped by 3 bases and J by 7 bases, with 13 bases between them. Germline CDR1 reads MDHEN; CDR2 reads SYDVKM. CDR3 nucleotide sequence: TGTGCCAGCAGTTTCTCCCCAGGGTGGAATGAGCAGTTCTTC. Translation: CASSFSPGWNEQFF.

J is TRBJ1-5 and V is TRBV28; D is undetermined. The germline CDR1 and CDR2 sequences are MDHEN and SYDVKM. CDR3 length: 14 residues. V lost 4 bases, J lost 6 bases, and 13 bases lay in between. CDR3 nucleotide sequence: TGTGCCAGCAGTTCCACGTCGGGGAGTCAGCCCCAGCATTTT. It translates to CASSSTSGSQPQHF.

The V gene is TRBV5-4, the J gene TRBJ2-2; 7 nucleotides match TRBD2. This CDR3 is built from 16 residues. The junction had 10 bases not matched to a gene; V was cut back by 4 bases and J by 4 bases. Germline V gene sequence: CDR1 SGHNT, CDR2 YYREEE (reference sequence). The CDR3 DNA is TGTGCCAGCAGCACCGGCCCTAGCGGACCCACCGGGGAGCTGTTTTTT. Its protein product is CASSTGPSGPTGELFF.

V gene TRBV28 combines with J gene TRBJ2-1; tentatively, D is TRBD2 (6 bases). Trimming removed 7 bases at V and 12 bases at J, with 16 bases between. Germline V gene data show CDR1 as MDHEN and CDR2 as SYDVKM. The CDR3 contains 12 residues. The DNA for the CDR3 is TGTGCCAGCACATCCGGGAGAGATCGGCAGTTCTTC. Translating gives CASTSGRDRQFF. Together with reference TRBV28 and TRBJ2-1, the CDR3 gives the full variable domain: DVKVTQSSRYLVKRTGEKVFLECVQDMDHENMFWYRQDPGLGLRLIYFSYDVKMKEKGDIPEGYSVSREKKERFSLILESASTNQTSMYLCASTSGRDRQFFGPGTRLTVL.

This sequence joins TRBV7-2 and TRBJ2-1, with a possible D match to TRBD1 (7 bases). CDR1 SGHTA and CDR2 FQGNSA come from the germline V gene. V was trimmed by 5 bases and J by 7 bases, leaving 21 bases between them. The CDR3 has 16 residues. In DNA, the CDR3 is TGTGCCAGCAGCCCTATTCAGGGGGGCATTGGAAATGAGCAGTTCTTC. It translates to CASSPIQGGIGNEQFF.

This clonotype was observed a handful of times. The CDR3 reads CSVVRGLDTQYF. In DNA, the CDR3 is TGCAGCGTTGTTAGGGGGTTGGATACGCAGTATTTT. The genes are TRBV29-1 and TRBJ2-3; D may be TRBD1 (6 bases). V lost 4 bases and J 6 bases, leaving 11 bases between the germline ends. This CDR3 is 12 amino acids long. The germline V gene encodes CDR1 SQVTM and CDR2 ANQGSEA.

V is TRBV29-1 and J is TRBJ2-7; D gene ambiguous. CDR3 length equals 12 residues. CDR1 and CDR2 (germline): SQVTM, ANQGSEA. V gave up 4 bases and J gave up 2 bases, with 9 bases separating them. CDR3 sequence: CSVGSGPYEQYF. The CDR3 region has the DNA TGCAGCGTTGGCTCAGGTCCCTACGAGCAGTACTTC.

The rearrangement uses TRBV27 and TRBJ2-1, with 8 positions matching TRBD2. Germline V gene data show CDR1 as MNHEY and CDR2 as SMNVEV (reference sequence). The CDR3 is made up of 16 amino acids. J lost 4 bases, V lost 7 bases, and 12 bases had no gene match. The CDR3 DNA is TGTGCCAGCACTATCTTCGGGAGGGGTGCGTACAATGAGCAGTTCTTC. It is translated as CASTIFGRGAYNEQFF.

This chain joins TRBV6-7 and TRBJ2-1, with D possibly being TRBD1 or TRBD2 (5 bases each). TRBV6-7 is recorded as an ORF, its role being uncertain. CDR3 length: 17 residues. Trimming shortened V by 2 bases and J by 6 bases, and 20 bases separated the two germline ends. Here the CDR3 reads CASSYVPRVWRVNEQFF. CDR3 DNA: TGTGCCAGCAGTTACGTTCCCAGGGTATGGCGGGTCAATGAGCAGTTCTTC.

This clonotype was detected only a few times. This chain links TRBV11-2 with TRBJ1-1; D might be TRBD1 (5 bases). Germline V gene lookup returns CDR1 SGHAT and CDR2 FQNNGV. The CDR3 runs to 15 residues. Trimming removed 3 bases from V and 2 bases from J, with 13 bases in between. The CDR3: CASSLSVGVNTEAFF. CDR3 nucleotides: TGTGCCAGCAGCTTGAGCGTAGGGGTCAACACTGAAGCTTTCTTT.

Details on this clonotype: One end of the junction varies from germline; a read error may be responsible. This chain uses TRBV6-6 with TRBJ1-2; 8 bases agree with TRBD1. The CDR3 sequence is 11 residues long. Germline assignment: CDR1 MNHNY and CDR2 SVGAGI (reference sequence). DNA for the CDR3: TGTACCAGCAGTTGGACAGGGGGCTACACCTTC. Protein: CTSSWTGGYTF.

This clonotype came up a few times. The DNA of the CDR3 is TGTGCCAGCAGTCTATCCCGGGACAGCCAAGAGACCCAGTACTTC. Encoded protein: CASSLSRDSQETQYF. The genes are TRBV12-3 or TRBV12-4 and TRBJ2-5, with 7 bases identical to TRBD1. This CDR3 spans 15 amino acids. The ends lost 5 bases at V and 1 base at J; junction bases unmatched: 7.

This clonotype has just a few counts. The chain links TRBV6-5 to TRBJ2-3, with 13 bases matching TRBD2. Germline V gene sequence: CDR1 MNHEY, CDR2 SVGAGI. The V gene end was trimmed by 0 bases and the J gene end by 4 bases; junction bases not matched to a gene: 7. This CDR3 spans 18 amino acids. CDR3 region: CASSYSTGTSGNPDTQYF. As DNA, the CDR3 is TGTGCCAGCAGTTACTCGACCGGGACTAGCGGGAACCCAGATACGCAGTATTTT.

A few counts support this clonotype. V usage is TRBV4-1 and J usage is TRBJ2-1, with 7 bases aligning to TRBD1. The J call is uncertain, as TRBJ2-7 better fits the DNA end. The CDR3 is 14 residues long. Germline CDR1 reads MGHRA; CDR2 reads YSYEKL. The CDR3 loop reads CASSQEATGYEQYF. Written as DNA, the CDR3 is TGCGCCAGCAGCCAAGAAGCGACAGGGTATGAGCAGTACTTC.

This clonotype was counted a few times. J is TRBJ1-2 and V is TRBV27, with D possibly TRBD1 on 6 matching bases. V was clipped by 5 bases and J by 6 bases, with 13 bases between them. The CDR3 contains 13 residues. Germline CDR1 and CDR2: MNHEY and SMNVEV (reference sequence). The DNA for the CDR3 is TGTGCCAGCAGTCGGGGGCGCAAGGATGGCTACACCTTC. This sequence encodes CASSRGRKDGYTF.

This clonotype showed up just a few times. This rearrangement joins TRBV7-9 to TRBJ1-1, with 7 bases that match TRBD1. Germline trimming cut 4 bases from V and 6 bases from J; bases unmatched to any gene: 2. Germline loops: CDR1 SEHNR, CDR2 FQNEAQ (reference sequence). This CDR3 has 12 amino acids. CDR3 residues: CASSSGGAEAFF. Written as DNA, the CDR3 is TGTGCCAGCAGCTCAGGGGGTGCTGAAGCTTTCTTT. The full variable domain, completed using reference TRBV7-9 and TRBJ1-1, is DTGVSQNPRHKITKRGQNVTFRCDPISEHNRLYWYRQTLGQGPEFLTYFQNEAQLEKSRLLSDRFSAERPKGSFSTLEIQRTEQGDSAMYLCASSSGGAEAFFGQGTRLTVV.

This chain links TRBV28 with TRBJ2-2; TRBD1 matches 10 bases. After removal of 5 bases from V and 4 bases from J, the junction contained 7 bases not matched to a gene. CDR3 length: 16 residues. In germline, CDR1 is MDHEN, CDR2 SYDVKM. CDR3 region: CASSVVRTGGTGELFF. In DNA form, the CDR3 reads TGTGCCAGCAGTGTCGTCAGGACAGGGGGCACCGGGGAGCTGTTTTTT.

The rearrangement uses TRBV27 and TRBJ2-5, with 11 bases matching TRBD1. Germline lookup yields CDR1 MNHEY and CDR2 SMNVEV (reference sequence). The CDR3 loop spans 14 amino acids. V gave up 4 bases and J gave up 9 bases; unmatched junction bases: 7. The CDR3 nucleotides read TGTGCCAGCAGTTCCGGGACAGGGGGGATGGCCCAGTACTTC. Translation: CASSSGTGGMAQYF.

This clonotype has only a few counts. The genes are TRBV12-3 or TRBV12-4 and TRBJ2-1; D not resolved. Trimming cost V 4 bases and J 0 bases, with 16 bases left between them. The length of the CDR3 is 17 residues. For the CDR3, the DNA is TGTGCCAGCAGTTCAACAGAGGACGTTAGCTCCTACAATGAGCAGTTCTTC. Its protein is CASSSTEDVSSYNEQFF.

This clonotype occurred once. The chain links TRBV5-1 to TRBJ2-6; no reliable D call. CDR1 is SGHRS, CDR2 YFSETQ, per germline. CDR3 length: 18 residues. V lost 4 bases to trimming and J lost 1 base, with 18 bases between them. CDR3 coding DNA: TGCGCCAGCAGCCGTGAGCAAAACTGGGGATCTGGGGCCAACGTCCTGACTTTC. This translates into CASSREQNWGSGANVLTF.

This clonotype was counted between two and nine times. The chain couples TRBV29-1 to TRBJ1-2; 7 positions agree with TRBD1. Germline CDR1 SQVTM, CDR2 ANQGSEA. The CDR3 extends over 16 amino acids. For the CDR3, the DNA is TGCAGTAGCTGGCTCGAAGGTGGCAGGGGGTACTATGGCTACACCTTC. Translated, it gives CSSWLEGGRGYYGYTF.

J is TRBJ2-3 and V is TRBV9, with TRBD2 matching 10 bases. CDR1 SGDLS and CDR2 YYNGEE come from the germline V gene. J was trimmed by 0 bases and V by 3 bases; bases with no gene match: 1. The CDR3 has 15 residues. The chain's CDR3 is CASSAGLASTDTQYF. The CDR3 DNA reads as TGTGCCAGCAGCGCGGGACTAGCGAGCACAGATACGCAGTATTTT.

This clonotype has more than one count but fewer than ten. This rearrangement joins TRBV12-3 or TRBV12-4 to TRBJ2-1; D gene unclear. The CDR3 length is 13 residues. V lost 3 bases to trimming and J lost 5 bases, with 8 bases between them. The CDR3 spells CASSFTGNNEQFF. The CDR3 nucleotides are TGTGCCAGCAGTTTTACTGGAAACAATGAGCAGTTCTTC.

A remark on this clonotype: The junction does not match germline at one end; this may be a read error. The chain employs TRBV7-3 and TRBJ2-7, with a tentative D call TRBD1 (5 bases). The V gene's germline CDR1 is SGHTA and CDR2 FQGTGA. The CDR3 is 13 amino acids. CDR3 DNA sequence: TGTGCCGGCAGCTTAACGACAGAGCACGAGCAGTACTTC. Amino acid sequence: CAGSLTTEHEQYF.

The rearrangement joins TRBV7-2 to TRBJ2-5; D is uncertain. Germline CDR1 reads SGHTA; CDR2 reads FQGNSA. The ends were cut back, 6 bases at V and 2 bases at J, with 13 bases in the middle. The CDR3 runs to 14 residues. CDR3 region: CASSPNYIQETQYF. In nucleotides, the CDR3 is TGTGCCAGCAGTCCCAACTACATACAAGAGACCCAGTACTTC.